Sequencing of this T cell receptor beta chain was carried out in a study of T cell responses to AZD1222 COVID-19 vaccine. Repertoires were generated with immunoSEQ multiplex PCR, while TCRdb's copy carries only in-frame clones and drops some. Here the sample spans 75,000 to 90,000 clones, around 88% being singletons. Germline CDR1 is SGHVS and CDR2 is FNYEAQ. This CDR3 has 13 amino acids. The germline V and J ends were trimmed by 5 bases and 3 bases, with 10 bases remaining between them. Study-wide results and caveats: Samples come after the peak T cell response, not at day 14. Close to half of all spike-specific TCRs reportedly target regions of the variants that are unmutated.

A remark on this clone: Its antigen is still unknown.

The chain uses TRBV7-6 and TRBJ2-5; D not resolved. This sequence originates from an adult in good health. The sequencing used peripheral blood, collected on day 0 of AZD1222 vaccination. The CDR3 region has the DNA TGTGCCAGCAGCCTGCGGCTTAAAGAGACCCAGTACTTC. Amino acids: CASSLRLKETQYF.